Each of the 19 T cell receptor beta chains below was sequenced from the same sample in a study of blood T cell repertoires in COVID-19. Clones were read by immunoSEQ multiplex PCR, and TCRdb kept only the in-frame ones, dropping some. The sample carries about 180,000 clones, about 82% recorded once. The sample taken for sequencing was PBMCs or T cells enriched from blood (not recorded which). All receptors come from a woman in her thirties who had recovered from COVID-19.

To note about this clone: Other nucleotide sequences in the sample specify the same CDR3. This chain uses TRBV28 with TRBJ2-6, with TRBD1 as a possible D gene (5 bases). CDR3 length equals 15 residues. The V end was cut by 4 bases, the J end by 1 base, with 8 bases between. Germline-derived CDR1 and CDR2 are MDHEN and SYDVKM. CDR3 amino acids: CASSSRGSGANVLTF. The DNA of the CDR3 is TGTGCCAGCAGTTCAAGGGGTTCTGGGGCCAACGTCCTGACTTTC.

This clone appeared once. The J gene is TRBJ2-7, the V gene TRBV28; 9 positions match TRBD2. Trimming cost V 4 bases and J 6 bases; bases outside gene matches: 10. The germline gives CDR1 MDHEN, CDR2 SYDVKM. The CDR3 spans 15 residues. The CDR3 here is CASSSLAGNPSEQYF. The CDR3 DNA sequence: TGTGCCAGCAGTTCCCTAGCGGGAAACCCGAGCGAGCAGTACTTC.

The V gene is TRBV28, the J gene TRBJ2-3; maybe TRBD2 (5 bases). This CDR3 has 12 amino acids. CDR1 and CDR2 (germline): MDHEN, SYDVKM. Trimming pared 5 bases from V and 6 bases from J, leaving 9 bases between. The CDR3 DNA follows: TGTGCCAGCAGTCCCCCGGGGGATACGCAGTATTTT. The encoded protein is CASSPPGDTQYF.

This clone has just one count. DNA of the CDR3: TGCGCCAGCAGCCAAGACCCGGGTAACGCTGAAAAACTGTTTTTT. It specifies CASSQDPGNAEKLFF. The chain joins TRBV4-1 to TRBJ1-4; no clear D gene. This CDR3 spans 15 amino acids. The ends were cut back, 0 bases at V and 7 bases at J, with 12 bases in the middle. Germline CDR1 MGHRA, CDR2 YSYEKL.

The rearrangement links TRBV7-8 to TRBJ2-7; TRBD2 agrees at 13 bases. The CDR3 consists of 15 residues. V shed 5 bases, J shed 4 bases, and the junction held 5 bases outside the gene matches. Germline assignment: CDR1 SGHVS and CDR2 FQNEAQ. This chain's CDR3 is CASSLRLAGGYEQYF. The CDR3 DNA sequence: TGTGCCAGCAGCCTCAGACTAGCGGGAGGATACGAGCAGTACTTC.

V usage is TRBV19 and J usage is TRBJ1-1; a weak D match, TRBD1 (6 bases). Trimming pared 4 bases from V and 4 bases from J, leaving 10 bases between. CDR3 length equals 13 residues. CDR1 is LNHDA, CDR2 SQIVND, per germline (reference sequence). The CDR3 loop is CASSTLGGTEAFF. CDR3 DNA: TGTGCCAGTAGTACCCTAGGGGGCACTGAAGCTTTCTTT.

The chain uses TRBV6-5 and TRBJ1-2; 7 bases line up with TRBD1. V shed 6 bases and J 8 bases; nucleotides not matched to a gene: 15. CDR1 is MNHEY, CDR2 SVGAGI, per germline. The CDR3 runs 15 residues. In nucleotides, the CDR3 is TGTGCCAGCAGACAACCCGACAGGGTCAAACAGGGCTACACCTTC. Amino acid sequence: CASRQPDRVKQGYTF.

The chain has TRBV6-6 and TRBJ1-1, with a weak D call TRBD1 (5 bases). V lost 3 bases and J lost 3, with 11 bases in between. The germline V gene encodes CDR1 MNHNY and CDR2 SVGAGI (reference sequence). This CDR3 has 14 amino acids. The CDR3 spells CASSYGGTDTEAFF. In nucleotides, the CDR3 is TGTGCCAGCAGTTATGGGGGGACCGACACTGAAGCTTTCTTT.

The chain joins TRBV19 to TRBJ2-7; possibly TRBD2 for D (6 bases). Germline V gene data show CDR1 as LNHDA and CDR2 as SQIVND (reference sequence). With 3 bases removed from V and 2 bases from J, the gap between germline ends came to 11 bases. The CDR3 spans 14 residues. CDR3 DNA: TGTGCCAGTAGTATTAGGAGGGGTCCCTACGAGCAGTACTTC. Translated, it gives CASSIRRGPYEQYF.

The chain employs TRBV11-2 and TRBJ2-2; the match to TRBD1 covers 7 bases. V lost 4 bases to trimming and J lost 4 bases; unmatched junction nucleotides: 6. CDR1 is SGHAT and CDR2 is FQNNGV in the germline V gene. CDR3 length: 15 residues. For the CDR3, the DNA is TGTGCCAGCAGCTCGTTAACAGGGGCCACCGGGGAGCTGTTTTTT. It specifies CASSSLTGATGELFF.

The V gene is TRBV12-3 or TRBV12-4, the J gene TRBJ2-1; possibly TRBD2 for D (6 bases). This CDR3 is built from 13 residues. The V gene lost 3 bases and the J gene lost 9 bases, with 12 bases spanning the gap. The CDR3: CASSFVEGSEQFF. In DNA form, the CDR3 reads TGTGCCAGCAGTTTTGTGGAGGGGAGTGAGCAGTTCTTC.

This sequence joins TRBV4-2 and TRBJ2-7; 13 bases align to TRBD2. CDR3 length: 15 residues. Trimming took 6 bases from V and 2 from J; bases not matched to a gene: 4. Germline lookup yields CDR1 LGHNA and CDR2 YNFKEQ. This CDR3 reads CASSPGTSGTYEQYF. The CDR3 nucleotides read TGTGCCAGCAGTCCCGGGACTAGCGGGACCTACGAGCAGTACTTC.

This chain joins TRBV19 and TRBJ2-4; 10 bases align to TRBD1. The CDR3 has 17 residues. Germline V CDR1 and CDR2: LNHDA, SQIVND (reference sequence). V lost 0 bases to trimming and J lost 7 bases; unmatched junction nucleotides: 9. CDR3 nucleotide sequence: TGTGCCAGTAGTATAGATCATTTCGACAGGGGGCTCAACATTCAGTACTTC. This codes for CASSIDHFDRGLNIQYF.

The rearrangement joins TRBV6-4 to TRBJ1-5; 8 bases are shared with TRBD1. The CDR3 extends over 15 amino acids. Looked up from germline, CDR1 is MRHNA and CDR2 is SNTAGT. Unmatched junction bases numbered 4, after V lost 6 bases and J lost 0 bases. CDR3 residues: CASRQTGDSNQPQHF. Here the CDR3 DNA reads TGTGCCAGCAGGCAGACAGGGGATAGCAATCAGCCCCAGCATTTT.

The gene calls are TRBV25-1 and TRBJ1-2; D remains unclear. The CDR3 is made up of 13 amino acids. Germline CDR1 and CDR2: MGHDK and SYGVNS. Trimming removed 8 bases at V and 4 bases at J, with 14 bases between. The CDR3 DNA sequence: TGTGCCAGCCCACCCGACAATTCCTATGGCTACACCTTC. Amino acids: CASPPDNSYGYTF.

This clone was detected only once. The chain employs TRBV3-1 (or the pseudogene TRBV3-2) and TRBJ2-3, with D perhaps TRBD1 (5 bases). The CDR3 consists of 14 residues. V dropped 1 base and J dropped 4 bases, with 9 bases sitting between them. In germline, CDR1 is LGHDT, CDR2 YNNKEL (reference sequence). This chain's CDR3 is CASSQVGRADTQYF. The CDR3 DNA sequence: TGTGCCAGCAGCCAAGTGGGCAGGGCAGATACGCAGTATTTT.

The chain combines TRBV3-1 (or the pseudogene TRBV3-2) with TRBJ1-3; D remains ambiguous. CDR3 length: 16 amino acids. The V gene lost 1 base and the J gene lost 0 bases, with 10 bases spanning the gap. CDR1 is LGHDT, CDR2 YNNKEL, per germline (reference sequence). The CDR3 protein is CASSQGPVISGNTIYF. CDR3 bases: TGTGCCAGCAGCCAAGGGCCAGTCATCTCTGGAAACACCATATATTTT.

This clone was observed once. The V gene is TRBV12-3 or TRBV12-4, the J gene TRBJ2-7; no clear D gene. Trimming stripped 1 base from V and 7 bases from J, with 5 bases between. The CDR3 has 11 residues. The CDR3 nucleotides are TGTGCCAGCAGTTTAGGCGAGGAGCAGTACTTC. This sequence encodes CASSLGEEQYF.

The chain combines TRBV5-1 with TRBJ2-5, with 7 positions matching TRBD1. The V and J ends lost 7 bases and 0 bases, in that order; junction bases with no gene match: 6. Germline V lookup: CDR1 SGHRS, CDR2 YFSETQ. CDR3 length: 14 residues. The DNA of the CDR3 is TGCGCCAGCTCCCAGACAGGGTACCAAGAGACCCAGTACTTC. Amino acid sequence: CASSQTGYQETQYF.